This T cell receptor (beta chain) is drawn from a study of T cells in Graves' hyperthyroidism and ophthalmopathy. Across the whole study: Before any treatment, at initial diagnosis, peripheral blood was collected. Findings of the study overall: Blood held most thyroid clonotypes expanded above 0.001 frequency.

This clonotype was observed a handful of times. Its antigen is unidentified. Germline-derived CDR1 and CDR2 are SGHRS and YFSETQ. This CDR3 is built from 14 residues. The V gene lost 4 bases and the J gene lost 4 bases, with 11 bases spanning the gap. Patients with uncontrolled infections, other autoimmune diseases, pregnancy or lactation were excluded. PBMCs were derived from around 10 ml fresh peripheral blood. RNA transcripts were the template for amplifying TCR beta CDR3 regions. In the first-round RT-PCR of the TCR CDR3, the HTBI primer set was used. MiXCR, applied by TCRdb to the multiplex PCR reads, yields one record per CDR3 protein. The repertoire holds about 260,000 distinct CDR3 sequences, with 20% to 25% as singletons.

The sequence was obtained from a man in his thirties or forties with Graves' ophthalmopathy. The chain uses TRBV5-1 and TRBJ1-4; the D gene is possibly TRBD1 (5 bases). The sequenced sample was blood. Written as DNA, the CDR3 is TGCGCCAGCAGCGAGGGACCTGATAATGAAAAACTGTTTTTT. Amino acids: CASSEGPDNEKLFF.